A selection of T cell receptor beta chains follows, all from one sample in a study of human T cells and chemical hapten exposure. TCRdb re-called the RACE reads through MiXCR, storing one row per CDR3 protein. Found here are 35,000 or so distinct CDR3 sequences, just under 6.5% of them singletons; the top ten hold roughly 9.5%. This sample comprised whole blood, obtained in connection with sensitization to the hapten diphenylcyclopropenone (DPC). All receptors derive from a woman aged 25 to 45 with alopecia areata. Some clones in this sample may be carry-over from other donors' samples. Each CDR3 is given without its conserved first and last residue.

AWDGGSSYNEQF,TRBJ2-1,TRBV30
ASSPIDRGGTDTQY,TRBJ2-3,TRBV7-9
SVRQFEAF,TRBJ1-1,TRBV29-1
ASIIRTGVMNTEAF,TRBJ1-1,TRBV12-3/TRBV12-4
ASSRGLAGFTDTQY,TRBJ2-3,TRBV11-2
ASSPARQGAYEQY,TRBJ2-7,TRBV9
ASSELAGGFETQY,TRBJ2-5,TRBV3-1
ASSPDTENQPQH,TRBJ1-5,TRBV5-6
ASSYVRNSPLH,TRBJ1-6,TRBV6-5
ASSPRANSPLH,TRBJ1-6,TRBV18
SVDWGRYNEQF,TRBJ2-1,TRBV29-1
ASSGTGTGKGGEAF,TRBJ1-1,TRBV9
ASNHRAGHEQY,TRBJ2-7,TRBV6-6
ASSVGQGATGELF,TRBJ2-2,TRBV5-1
ASRPNQLASYEQY,TRBJ2-7,TRBV5-1
ASSLEFNEQF,TRBJ2-1,TRBV28
ASSTQQGMGEQY,TRBJ2-7,TRBV11-2
ASSVGVSGGIYNEQF,TRBJ2-1,TRBV7-6
ASSLRVSNQPQH,TRBJ1-5,TRBV28
SAGDRGQGDTQY,TRBJ2-3,TRBV20-1
ASSAQRTEQY,TRBJ2-7,TRBV7-2
ASSLWPGGSGYT,TRBJ1-2,TRBV27
ASRQLGGFNQPQH,TRBJ1-5,TRBV27
SARVPYGGSEQY,TRBJ2-7,TRBV20-1
ASSETGPGPTDTQY,TRBJ2-3,TRBV7-3
ASSRSGGYEQY,TRBJ2-7,TRBV7-9
ASRRRQLNTEAF,TRBJ1-1,TRBV28
ASSPGATEAF,TRBJ1-1,TRBV18
ASSELGSYNEQF,TRBJ2-1,TRBV2
ASGPGGGPLGEQY,TRBJ2-7,TRBV5-1
AWRTGVEAF,TRBJ1-1,TRBV30
ASTPGDNSPLH,TRBJ1-6,TRBV6-1
ASSHSGGSNEQF,TRBJ2-1,TRBV6-2/TRBV6-3
SARDDLLSPRGELF,TRBJ2-2,TRBV20-1
ASSFGQGGQPQH,TRBJ1-5,TRBV27
ASSQEPRGPRDTQY,TRBJ2-3,TRBV4-3
ASTGTVDNEQF,TRBJ2-1,TRBV9
ASSPSGATDTQY,TRBJ2-3,TRBV6-5
ASSSQGALVAGELF,TRBJ2-2,TRBV7-6
ASSSGRVNGEQF,TRBJ2-1,TRBV5-5
ASSSSPWGREAYNEQF,TRBJ2-1,TRBV7-8
ASSLGTAYEQY,TRBJ2-7,TRBV7-8
ASSQAGRGGGEQF,TRBJ2-1,TRBV4-3
ASSRGRDRPDTQY,TRBJ2-3,TRBV7-2
ASSLRRGQF,TRBJ2-1,TRBV28
ASSPNEDQPQH,TRBJ1-5,TRBV27
SVGTGVEGQY,TRBJ2-7,TRBV29-1
ASNSGTSGGRLA,TRBJ2-7,TRBV7-2
ASSSWTSGGATDTQY,TRBJ2-3,TRBV7-2